This T cell receptor beta chain was documented in a study of CD8 T cells in ankylosing spondylitis (dated by TCRdb to the late 2010s). Regarding the research as a whole: T cell receptor beta repertoires were profiled in healthy donors and ankylosing spondylitis patients so that disease-linked TCR variants could be found. Peripheral blood was sampled, and synovial fluid was additionally collected from ankylosing spondylitis patients. The whole study cohort included over a hundred healthy donors and 20 to 25 ankylosing spondylitis patients. General conclusions and limits of the study: In peripheral blood, the disease-linked clones were found at relatively low frequencies and had a CD8+ phenotype. Blood from ankylosing spondylitis patients appeared to be characterized by a TCR beta motif made up of several highly homologous amino acid variants. Some motif variants were previously reported in synovial fluid and blood of reactive arthritis patients, suggesting common disease-initiation mechanisms. According to the report, matched synovial fluid samples from ankylosing spondylitis patients were significantly enriched for the disease-linked clones.

The table lists this clonotype with many counts. What this receptor recognizes is not known. No base quality information exists; no much larger clone differs at one position. The sequencer was an Illumina HiSeq 2500. Quantitative 5'-RACE with molecular barcodes was used to prepare TCR beta libraries. In the authors' own workflow: To identify disease-linked TCR variants, a new computational method was used, one built on a probabilistic model of VDJ rearrangement. TCRdb redid the processing of the public reads, applying fastp at Q25 and MiXCR, and retained in-frame beta chains. All rows with the same CDR3 protein become a single entry with the most common DNA and genes. TCRdb, not the authors, supplied the V and J calls. For this sample the table gives roughly 230,000 distinct CDR3 sequences, of which less than 9.5% were detected only once. The ten most abundant clones make up more than 4% of the sample.

CDR1 and CDR2, looked up from the germline V gene, are MGHDK and SYGVNS. There are 13 amino acids in the CDR3, from cysteine to phenylalanine inclusive. Only the CDR3 portion is preserved as DNA: 39 bases, with reading frame beginning at the first base. Trimming takes 7 bases from V and 3 bases from J, and the germline ends sit 10 bases apart. The TCR originated in a female donor with ankylosing spondylitis or in good health (not recorded which). The rearranged segments are TRBV25-1 and TRBJ2-1; TRBD2 is possibly the D segment (6 matching bases). The sequencing sample was made of blood, either unsorted or a sorted T cell fraction (not recorded which). The DNA reads TGTGCCAGCACCGGGGACTTCTACAATGAGCAGTTCTTC. Translated, this is CASTGDFYNEQFF. Reference TRBV25-1 and TRBJ2-1 proteins supply the regions before and after the CDR3; the full variable domain is: EADIYQTPRYLVIGTGKKITLECSQTMGHDKMYWYQQDPGMELHLIHYSYGVNSTEKGDLSSESTVSRIRTEHFPLTLESARPSHTSQYLCASTGDFYNEQFFGPGTRLTVL.